This TCR beta chain emerged from a study of identifying expanded T cells in peripheral blood. Study-wide results and limits: Over approximately two and four weeks, about 16 and 20 clones changed, versus 1.2 between replicates. Variance in clone template counts between roughly 2-week samples significantly increased with total template count across all healthy donors.

The protocol was immunoSEQ multiplex PCR, while the TCRdb copy is restricted to in-frame clones and leaves out a portion. The table records around 70,000 clones, 90% of them present only once. A note on this clone: Antigen specificity is unknown.

V lost 6 bases, J lost 6 bases, and 15 bases lay in between. Germline-derived CDR1 and CDR2 are MNHEY and SMNVEV (reference sequence). The CDR3 is 14 amino acids. Healthy donors had no documented immune events, such as infections, while sampled. This sequence originates from a person between 18 and 69 years old in good health. The specimen sequenced was blood. The rearrangement links TRBV27 to TRBJ2-1; the D gene is possibly TRBD2 (6 bases). As DNA, the CDR3 is TGTGCCAGCAGCGCCGGGAGTTTGGGCAATGAGCAGTTCTTC. Residues: CASSAGSLGNEQFF.